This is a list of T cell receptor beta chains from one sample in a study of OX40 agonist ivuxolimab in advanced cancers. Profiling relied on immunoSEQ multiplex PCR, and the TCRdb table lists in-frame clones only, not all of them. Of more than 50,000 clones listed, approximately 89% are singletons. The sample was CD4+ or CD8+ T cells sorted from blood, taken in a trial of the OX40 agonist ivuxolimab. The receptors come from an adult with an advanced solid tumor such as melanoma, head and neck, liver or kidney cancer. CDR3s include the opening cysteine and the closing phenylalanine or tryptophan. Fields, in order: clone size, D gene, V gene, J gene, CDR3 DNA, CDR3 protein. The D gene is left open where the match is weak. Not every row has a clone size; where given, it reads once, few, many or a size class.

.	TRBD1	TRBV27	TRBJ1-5	TGTGCCAGCAGCTCAATCACAGGGGGTGGCAATCAGCCCCAGCATTTT	CASSSITGGGNQPQHF
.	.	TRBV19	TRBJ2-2	TGTGCCAGCTCTTTAATGTTACGAGACACCGGGGAGCTGTTTTTT	CASSLMLRDTGELFF
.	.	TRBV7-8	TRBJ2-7	TGTGCCAGCAGCTTGACAGCTGTCTACGAGCAGTACTTC	CASSLTAVYEQYF
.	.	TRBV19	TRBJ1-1	TGTGCCAGTAGTATGGGCTTGAACACTGAAGCTTTCTTT	CASSMGLNTEAFF
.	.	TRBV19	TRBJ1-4	TGTGCCAGTAGCCCCGACAGCGTCGGGGAAAAACTGTTTTTT	CASSPDSVGEKLFF
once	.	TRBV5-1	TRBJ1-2	TGCGCCAGCAGCCCGGGAGGCCTTGACGGCTACACCTTC	CASSPGGLDGYTF
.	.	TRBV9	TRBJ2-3	TGTGCCAGCAGCGTAGGGGGGGCTTCAGATACGCAGTATTTT	CASSVGGASDTQYF
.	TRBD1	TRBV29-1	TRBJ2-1	TGCAGCGTGCCGGGACAGGGAGAAAAAAGCTCCTACAATGAGCAGTTCTTC	CSVPGQGEKSSYNEQFF
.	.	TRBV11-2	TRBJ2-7	TGTGCCAGCAGCTTGGAGGGGGGGCACTACGAGCAGTACTTC	CASSLEGGHYEQYF
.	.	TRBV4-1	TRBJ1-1	TGCGCCAGCAGCCAGGGGAGGGACACTGAAGCTTTCTTT	CASSQGRDTEAFF
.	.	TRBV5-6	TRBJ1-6	TGTGCCAGCAGCCCCGATAGAAATTCCTCACCCCTCCACTTT	CASSPDRNSSPLHF
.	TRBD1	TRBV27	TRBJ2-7	TGTGCCAGCAGTTTGACAGGGTTTGTAAATACCTACGAGCAGTACTTC	CASSLTGFVNTYEQYF
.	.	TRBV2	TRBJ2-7	TGTGCCAGCAGTGAAGCGACGGAATCCTACGAGCAGTACTTC	CASSEATESYEQYF
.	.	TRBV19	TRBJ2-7	TGTGCCAGTAGTATAGATTTGCCCTACGAGCAGTACTTC	CASSIDLPYEQYF
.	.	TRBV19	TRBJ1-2	TGTGCCAGTAGTTCCGACGGAGACTATGGCTACACCTTC	CASSSDGDYGYTF
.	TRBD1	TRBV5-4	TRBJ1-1	TGTGCCAGCAGCTTGCCGTCAGGGGGTCGAACTGAAGCTTTCTTT	CASSLPSGGRTEAFF
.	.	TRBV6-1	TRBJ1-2	TGTGCCAGCACCGAGGGTAACTATGGCTACACCTTC	CASTEGNYGYTF
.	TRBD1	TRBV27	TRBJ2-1	TGTGCCAGCAGTTCCGGACAGGGGGCGGATGAGCAGTTCTTC	CASSSGQGADEQFF
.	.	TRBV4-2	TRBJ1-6	TGTGCCAGCAGCCAAGGAGGGTACTCACCCCTCCACTTT	CASSQGGYSPLHF
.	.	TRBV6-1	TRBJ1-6	TGTGCCAGCAGCCACGGGACGGTAGTTGACCTCCACTTT	CASSHGTVVDLHF
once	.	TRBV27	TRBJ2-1	TGTGCCAGCAGTCCTCCCGACTACGGTTACAATGAGCAGTTCTTC	CASSPPDYGYNEQFF
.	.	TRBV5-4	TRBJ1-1	TGTGCCAGCAGCTTGGCGGGTCCGAACACTGAAGCTTTCTTT	CASSLAGPNTEAFF
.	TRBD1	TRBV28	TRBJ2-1	TGTGCCAGCAGCCCTCGAGGACAGGTGTACAATGAGCAGTTCTTC	CASSPRGQVYNEQFF
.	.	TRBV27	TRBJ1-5	TGTGCCAGCAGCTCCTGGGGGATGGGCAATCAGCCCCAGCATTTT	CASSSWGMGNQPQHF
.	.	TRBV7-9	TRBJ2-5	TGTGCCAGCAGCTTAGGCGTCTCCAAGTACTTC	CASSLGVSKYF
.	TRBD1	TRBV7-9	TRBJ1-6	TGTGCCAGCAGCTTCGAGGAGGGGGCTAACTCACCCCTCCACTTT	CASSFEEGANSPLHF
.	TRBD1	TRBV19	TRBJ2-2	TGTGCCAGTACGGACGAGGGGGCGTGGACCGGGGAGCTGTTTTTT	CASTDEGAWTGELFF
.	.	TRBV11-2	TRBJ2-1	TGTGCCAGCAGTTCCCAGGGCAATGAGCAGTTCTTC	CASSSQGNEQFF
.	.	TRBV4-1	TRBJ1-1	TGCGCCAGCAGCCAAGAATGGAGTTCTGAAGCTTTCTTT	CASSQEWSSEAFF
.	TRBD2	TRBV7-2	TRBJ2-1	TGTGCCAGCAGCCCCCGGGGAGGGACCTACAATGAGCAGTTCTTC	CASSPRGGTYNEQFF
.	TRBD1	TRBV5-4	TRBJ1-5	TGTGCCAGCAGCTTTACCGGGACAGGGACCAATCAGCCCCAGCATTTT	CASSFTGTGTNQPQHF
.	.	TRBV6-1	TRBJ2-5	TGTGCCAGCAGTGAAGTAGTCACAGGACTCTACCAAGAGACCCAGTACTTC	CASSEVVTGLYQETQYF
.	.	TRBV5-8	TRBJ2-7	TGTGCCAGCAGCTTCGGAGTCTACGAGCAGTACTTC	CASSFGVYEQYF
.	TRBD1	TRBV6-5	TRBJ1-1	TGTGCCAGCAGTATCGGACAGGGGATGAACACTGAAGCTTTCTTT	CASSIGQGMNTEAFF
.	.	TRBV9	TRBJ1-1	TGTGCCAGCAGCGTATCTTCAAGAGGGAACACTGAAGCTTTCTTT	CASSVSSRGNTEAFF
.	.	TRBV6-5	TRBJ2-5	TGTGCCAGCAGTGCTAGTCCCGGCATCCAAGAGACCCAGTACTTC	CASSASPGIQETQYF